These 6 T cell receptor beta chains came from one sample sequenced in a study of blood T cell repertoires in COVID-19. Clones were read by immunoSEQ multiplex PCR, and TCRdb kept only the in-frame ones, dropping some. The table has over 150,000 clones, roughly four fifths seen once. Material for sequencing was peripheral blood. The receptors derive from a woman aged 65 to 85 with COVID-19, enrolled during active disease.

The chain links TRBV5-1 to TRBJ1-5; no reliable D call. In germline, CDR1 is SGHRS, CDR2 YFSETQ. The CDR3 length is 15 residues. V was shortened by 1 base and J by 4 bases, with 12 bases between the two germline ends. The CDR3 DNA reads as TGCGCCAGCAGCTTGTCGGCTGGACTTAATCAGCCCCAGCATTTT. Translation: CASSLSAGLNQPQHF.

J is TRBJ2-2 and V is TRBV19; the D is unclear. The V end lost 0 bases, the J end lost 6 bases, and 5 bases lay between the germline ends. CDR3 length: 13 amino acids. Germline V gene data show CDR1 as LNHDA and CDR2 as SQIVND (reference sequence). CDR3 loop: CASSIEAAGELFF. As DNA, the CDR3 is TGTGCCAGTAGTATAGAGGCAGCCGGGGAGCTGTTTTTT.

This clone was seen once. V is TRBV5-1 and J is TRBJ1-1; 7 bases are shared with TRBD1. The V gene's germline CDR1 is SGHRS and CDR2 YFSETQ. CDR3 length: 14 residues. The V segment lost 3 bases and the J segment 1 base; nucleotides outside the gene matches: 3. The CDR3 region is CASSWQGGNTEAFF. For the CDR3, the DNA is TGCGCCAGCAGCTGGCAGGGGGGGAACACTGAAGCTTTCTTT.

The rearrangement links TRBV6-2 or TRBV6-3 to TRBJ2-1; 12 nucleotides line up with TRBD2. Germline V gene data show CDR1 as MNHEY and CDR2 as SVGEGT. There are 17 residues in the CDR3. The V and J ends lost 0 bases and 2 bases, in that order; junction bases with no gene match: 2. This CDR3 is CASSYSASGRAYNEQFF. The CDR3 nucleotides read TGTGCCAGCAGTTACTCGGCTAGCGGGAGGGCCTACAATGAGCAGTTCTTC.

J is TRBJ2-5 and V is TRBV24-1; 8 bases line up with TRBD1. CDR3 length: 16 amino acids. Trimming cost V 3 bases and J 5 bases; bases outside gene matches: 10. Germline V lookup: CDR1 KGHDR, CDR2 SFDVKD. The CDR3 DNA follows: TGTGCCACCAGTGATCCCTACAGGGCAGGGGGCGAGACCCAGTACTTC. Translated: CATSDPYRAGGETQYF.

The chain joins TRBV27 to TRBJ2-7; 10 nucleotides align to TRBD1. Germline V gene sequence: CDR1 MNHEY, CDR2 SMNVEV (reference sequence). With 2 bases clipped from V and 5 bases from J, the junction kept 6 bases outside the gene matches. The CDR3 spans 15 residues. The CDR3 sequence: CASSLTGTGVHEQYF. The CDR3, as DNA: TGTGCCAGCAGTTTAACAGGGACAGGGGTCCACGAGCAGTACTTC.